Below, one T cell receptor beta chain is given with its context. Method: immunoSEQ multiplex PCR; TCRdb's copy keeps in-frame clones and lacks some. The sample lists 300,000 to 350,000 clones, 80% to 90% seen once, with 2.2% in the top ten. This CDR3 has 14 residues. Germline-derived CDR1 and CDR2 are LNHDA and SQIVND (reference sequence). V lost 3 bases, J lost 3 bases, and 9 bases lay in between. Participants' reported clinical history set cohort assignment. Recovery meant two consecutive negative NP/OP PCR tests, professional clearance, or resolved symptoms. The sample originates from a study of blood T cell repertoires in COVID-19. Study as a whole: The United States, Italy and Spain provided the acute and convalescent COVID-19 samples. PBMCs, B-cell-depleted T cells, or T cells provided the cDNA or gDNA that made up the material.

The genes are TRBV19 and TRBJ1-5; no firm D call. The sequencing sample was made of PBMCs or T cells enriched from blood (not recorded which). The clonotype was recovered from a man aged 25 to 45 who had recovered from COVID-19. This chain's CDR3 is CASSISGYNQPQHF. The CDR3 DNA sequence: TGTGCCAGTAGTATCTCCGGGTACAATCAGCCCCAGCATTTT.